The present T cell receptor (beta chain) was sequenced within a study of T cell responses to AZD1222 COVID-19 vaccine (dated by TCRdb to 2020 to 2022). With respect to the entire study: A total of just over 230 trial participants underwent TCR sequencing, of whom 200 to 220 had received two doses of AZD1222 and some 25 had received two doses of the MenACWY control vaccine. Trial participants were enrolled by age into 18-55, 56-69 and 70-plus year subgroups, with roughly 150, 30 and 60 TCR-sequenced participants respectively. Results the study describes overall, beyond this receptor: Conclusions about previously exposed vaccinees are limited, since just a handful of AZD1222 recipients were seropositive for SARS-CoV-2 at baseline. Participants were mostly white British and included more females than males, and it was suggested by the authors that clonal diversity may have been underestimated. Reportedly, almost half of the unique spike-specific TCRs recognized epitopes lying outside the regions that are mutated in the B.1.351 and B.1.1.7 variants. The whole spike protein was spanned by vaccine-associated CD4 TCRs, and dominant responses were seen in regions 160-218 and 743-854. In the small 56-69-year group, the increase in depth fell short of significance, most likely because of low power. Because no samples from the day 14 peak response were available, repertoires could be characterized only after the peak T cell response. A significant rise in spike-specific TCR breadth and depth was observed after two AZD1222 doses relative to day 0 and relative to MenACWY recipients.

Sample time point, as interpreted from the label and publication: baseline before first vaccination. This sample's treatment or condition label indicates: meningococcal conjugate vaccine given as trial control. Samples from vaccinated people were obtained from the UK trials COV001 and COV002, which included a single-blind randomized controlled phase 2/3 trial of AZD1222 (ChAdOx1 nCoV-19) in healthy adults. For TCRbeta chain sequencing, PBMC samples were collected from trial participants at day 0 and at day 28 after the second dose. The CDR3 regions of human TCRbeta chains were analyzed by immunosequencing. For the original study's pipeline: Repertoire TCRs were matched against a reference library of SARS-CoV-2-specific TCRs generated with the MIRA antigen-specificity platform. Breadth was defined as the fraction of unique TCRs that were SARS-CoV-2-associated. Depth was defined as the fraction of total T cells that were SARS-CoV-2-associated. Using the MIRA data, each spike-specific TCR was assigned both to the spike region to which the TCR was reactive and to a CD4 or CD8 class. Log10-transformed breadth and depth values were compared by one-way ANOVA with Sidak's multiple comparisons tests. Here the immuneACCESS table is served through TCRdb, limited to in-frame sequences with V and J called. Missing clones are a known gap in these copies; in checked studies unresolved V genes cover under half, and the rest lacks a known reason. That table is the source of V, J and clone size, and D and trimming were worked out from the DNA. The table for this sample lists roughly 140,000 clones; just over 90% of them were counted only once. The ten top clones hold approximately 2.7% of the sample.

To note about this clone: Its binding antigen is unknown. Per-base qualities were not stored, and no clone one base away is much larger.

CDR1 and CDR2 (SQVTM, ANQGSEA) derive from the germline V gene. V drops 7 bases and J drops 7 bases, leaving 20 bases in between. The CDR3, cysteine through phenylalanine, is 14 amino acids long. The kept DNA is CDR3 alone, 42 bases in frame from the first base. This receptor was taken from an adult in good health. This specimen consisted of peripheral blood, obtained on day 0 of MenACWY control vaccination. This chain is built from TRBV29-1 and TRBJ2-1; the D segment might be TRBD1 or TRBD2, since each matches 5 bases. At the DNA level, the sequence is TGCAGCGCTACCCCAGGGCTAGCCCTAAATGAGCAGTTCTTC. This is translated as CSATPGLALNEQFF.